This is a list of T cell receptor beta chains from one sample in a study of molecular identifiers for immune sequencing clone quantification. TCRdb reprocessed the PCR reads with MiXCR, giving one entry per CDR3 protein. The table has tens of thousands of distinct CDR3 sequences, roughly 19% seen once; the top ten hold roughly 0.89%. The specimen was naive CD8+ T cells from blood, with Jurkat cell RNA spiked in. These receptors were taken from a human donor in good health. Some libraries in this study had Jurkat cell RNA spiked in. Both conserved end residues are part of each CDR3. D genes are given only for firm matches. Expanded clones are given a class, and other clones once, few, many or no size at all.

clone_size,v_call,j_call,d_call,cdr3_nt,cdr3_aa
many,TRBV6-5,TRBJ2-3,NA,TGTGCCAGCAGTTACGGGCAATCCACAGATACGCAGTATTTT,CASSYGQSTDTQYF
NA,TRBV7-9,TRBJ1-1,NA,TGTGCCAGCAGCTTACTACCGATAAACACTGAAGCTTTCTTT,CASSLLPINTEAFF
many,TRBV2,TRBJ2-5,NA,TGTGCCAGCAAAGACAGCAACCGAGAGACCCAGTACTTC,CASKDSNRETQYF
once,TRBV5-6,TRBJ2-3,TRBD2,TGTGCCAGCAGCCCACAGACTAGCGTGCGAGCAGATACGCAGTATTTT,CASSPQTSVRADTQYF
NA,TRBV18,TRBJ1-3,NA,TGTGCCAGCTCACGGAAAGCAGAACAAGACACCATATATTTT,CASSRKAEQDTIYF
few,TRBV20-1,TRBJ2-1,TRBD1,TGCAGTGCTAGAGACCCGGGACAGGGAATCTACAATGAGCAGTTCTTC,CSARDPGQGIYNEQFF
NA,TRBV10-1,TRBJ1-4,NA,TGCGCCAGCAGTGATCTTCCGCGGACGGACCCAACTAATGAAAAACTGTTTTTT,CASSDLPRTDPTNEKLFF
many,TRBV10-3,TRBJ2-3,TRBD2,TGTGCCACCCAAACTAAGCGGGGGGAAAGCACAGATACGCAGTATTTT,CATQTKRGESTDTQYF
NA,TRBV7-2,TRBJ2-1,TRBD2,TGTGCCAGCAGCCACGGGACTAGCGGTTCCGAGCAGCTCTTC,CASSHGTSGSEQLF
many,TRBV18,TRBJ2-3,NA,TGTGCCAGCTCACCTGTCCCAGGGGACGAGACAGATACGCAGTATTTT,CASSPVPGDETDTQYF
NA,TRBV29-1,TRBJ1-2,TRBD1,TGCAGCGCTGCCCGGACAGGAGGCTTCACCTTC,CSAARTGGFTF
many,TRBV5-1,TRBJ1-1,NA,TGCGCCAGCAGCTCCGATGACAGATACATGAACACTGAAGCTTTCTTT,CASSSDDRYMNTEAFF
many,TRBV20-1,TRBJ2-3,TRBD1,TGCAGTGCTCCCGGGACAGGGCTTGGAGATACGCAGTATTTT,CSAPGTGLGDTQYF
many,TRBV7-9,TRBJ2-6,NA,TGTGCCAGCAGCCCCAAAGATTCTGGGGCCAACGTCCTGACTTTC,CASSPKDSGANVLTF
many,TRBV19,TRBJ2-7,NA,TGTGCCAGTAGTATAGGTACCAGGTCTCCCTACGAGCAGTACTTC,CASSIGTRSPYEQYF
many,TRBV28,TRBJ2-1,NA,TGTGCCAGCAGTCCTCGGACTAACCGCAATGAGCAGTTCTTC,CASSPRTNRNEQFF
many,TRBV27,TRBJ2-7,NA,TGTGCCAGCAGGAGCCTGGAACCCTACGAGCAGTACTTC,CASRSLEPYEQYF
many,TRBV9,TRBJ2-3,NA,TGTGCCAGCAGCGAGCCCCTCGAGGCGGCGGCAGATACGCAGTATTTT,CASSEPLEAAADTQYF
many,TRBV4-2,TRBJ2-7,NA,TGTGCCAGCACCCAAGATCCCTTACTAACCCGAGCTCAGGTTGAGCAGTACTTC,CASTQDPLLTRAQVEQYF
many,TRBV15,TRBJ2-3,NA,TGTGCCACCCAGGGAGTGTTAATGGATACGCAGTATTTT,CATQGVLMDTQYF
many,TRBV12-5,TRBJ1-5,TRBD1,TGTGCTAGTGGTTTGGTACAGGGGGCCCAGCCCCAGCATTTT,CASGLVQGAQPQHF
few,TRBV7-9,TRBJ1-2,TRBD1,TGTGCCAGCAGCTCCCGACAGGGATCGGTTCCTAACTATGGCTACACCTTC,CASSSRQGSVPNYGYTF
many,TRBV27,TRBJ2-7,TRBD1,TGTGCCAGCGGTTGGGACAGGGACCACGAGCAGTACTTC,CASGWDRDHEQYF
many,TRBV7-9,TRBJ2-5,NA,TGTGCCAGCAGCTCGAGAATCGGGTCCCAAGAGACCCAGTACTTC,CASSSRIGSQETQYF
NA,TRBV4-3,TRBJ1-1,NA,TGCGCCAGCAGCCAATTACAGGGATTGAACACTGAAGCTTTCTTT,CASSQLQGLNTEAFF
many,TRBV12-5,TRBJ2-5,NA,TGTGCTAGTGGTCTAACCGACTACCCCAGGGCCCAGTACTTC,CASGLTDYPRAQYF
NA,TRBV20-1,TRBJ2-7,NA,TGCAGTGCTAGAGCCCTGAAAGGGGTCGACGAGCAGTACTTC,CSARALKGVDEQYF
many,TRBV19,TRBJ2-3,NA,TGTGCCAGTAGTACCCAGGGGTTAGATACGCAGTATTTT,CASSTQGLDTQYF
NA,TRBV20-1,TRBJ2-7,NA,TGCAGTGCTACGACAGGAAATGATAGGGAGCAGTACTTC,CSATTGNDREQYF
many,TRBV2,TRBJ1-5,NA,TGTGCCAGCAGTTCAAGGGGGAGGCCCCAGCATTTT,CASSSRGRPQHF
many,TRBV27,TRBJ2-1,TRBD2,TGTGCCAGCAGTGTTGGGGGGGTCTCCTACAATGAGCAGTTCTTC,CASSVGGVSYNEQFF
many,TRBV19,TRBJ2-3,TRBD2,TGTGCCAGTAGTATATTAGCGGGGGGCACAGATACGCAGTATTTT,CASSILAGGTDTQYF